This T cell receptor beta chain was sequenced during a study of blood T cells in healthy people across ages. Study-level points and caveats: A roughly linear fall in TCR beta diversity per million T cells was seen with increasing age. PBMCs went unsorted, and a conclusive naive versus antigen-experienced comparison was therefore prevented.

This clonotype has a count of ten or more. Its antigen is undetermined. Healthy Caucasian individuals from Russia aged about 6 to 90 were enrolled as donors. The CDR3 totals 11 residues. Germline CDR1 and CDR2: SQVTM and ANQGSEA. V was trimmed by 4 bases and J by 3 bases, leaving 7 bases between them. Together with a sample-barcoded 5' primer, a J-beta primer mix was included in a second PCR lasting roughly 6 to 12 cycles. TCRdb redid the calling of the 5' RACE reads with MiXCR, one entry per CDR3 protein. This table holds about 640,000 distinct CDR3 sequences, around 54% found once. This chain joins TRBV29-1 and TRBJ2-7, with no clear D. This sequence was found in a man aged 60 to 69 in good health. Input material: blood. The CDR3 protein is CSVGDGYEQYF. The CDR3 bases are TGCAGCGTTGGGGATGGCTACGAGCAGTACTTC.